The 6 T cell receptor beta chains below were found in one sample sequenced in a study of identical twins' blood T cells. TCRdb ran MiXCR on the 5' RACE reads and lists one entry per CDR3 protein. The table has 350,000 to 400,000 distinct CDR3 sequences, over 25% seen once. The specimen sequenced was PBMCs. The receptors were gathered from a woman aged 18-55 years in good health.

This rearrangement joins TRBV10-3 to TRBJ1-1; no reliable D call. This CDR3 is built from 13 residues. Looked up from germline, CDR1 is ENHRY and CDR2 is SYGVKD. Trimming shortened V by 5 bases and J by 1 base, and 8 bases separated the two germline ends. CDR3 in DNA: TGTGCCATCAGTACATCAGGGAACACTGAAGCTTTCTTT. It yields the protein CAISTSGNTEAFF.

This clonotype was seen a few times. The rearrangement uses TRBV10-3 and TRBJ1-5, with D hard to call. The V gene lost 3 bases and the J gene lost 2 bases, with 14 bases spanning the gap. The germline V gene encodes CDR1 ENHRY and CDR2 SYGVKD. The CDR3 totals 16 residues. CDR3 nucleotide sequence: TGTGCCATCAGTGACTCACGGACCTCCGGCAATCAGCCCCAGCATTTT. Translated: CAISDSRTSGNQPQHF.

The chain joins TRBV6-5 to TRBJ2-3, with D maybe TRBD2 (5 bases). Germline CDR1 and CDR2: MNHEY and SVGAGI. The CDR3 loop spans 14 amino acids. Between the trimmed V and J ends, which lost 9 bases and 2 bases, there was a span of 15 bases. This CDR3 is CASSVERYTDTQYF. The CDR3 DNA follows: TGTGCCAGTTCGGTAGAGCGGTACACAGATACGCAGTATTTT.

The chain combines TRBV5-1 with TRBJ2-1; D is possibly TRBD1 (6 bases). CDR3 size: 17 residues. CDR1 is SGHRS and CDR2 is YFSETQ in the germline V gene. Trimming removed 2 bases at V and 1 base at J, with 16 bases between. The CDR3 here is CASSLDRLEVSYNEQFF. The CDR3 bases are TGCGCCAGCAGCTTAGACAGGCTTGAGGTATCCTACAATGAGCAGTTCTTC.

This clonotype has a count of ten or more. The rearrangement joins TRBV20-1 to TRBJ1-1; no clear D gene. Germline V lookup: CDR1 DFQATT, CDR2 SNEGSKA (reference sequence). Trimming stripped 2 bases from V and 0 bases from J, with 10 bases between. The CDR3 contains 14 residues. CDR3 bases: TGCAGTGCTAGATCGCCCGCATTGAACACTGAAGCTTTCTTT. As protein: CSARSPALNTEAFF.

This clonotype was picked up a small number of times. The CDR3 DNA follows: TGTGCCAGCAGCTTAGATCTCAGGACGGGACACTACTACAATGAGCAGTTCTTC. This gives the protein CASSLDLRTGHYYNEQFF. This chain links TRBV11-2 with TRBJ2-1; possible D gene TRBD1, 6 bases. Trimming removed 0 bases at V and 3 bases at J, with 18 bases between. The CDR3 runs to 18 residues. CDR1 and CDR2 from the germline V gene are SGHAT and FQNNGV.